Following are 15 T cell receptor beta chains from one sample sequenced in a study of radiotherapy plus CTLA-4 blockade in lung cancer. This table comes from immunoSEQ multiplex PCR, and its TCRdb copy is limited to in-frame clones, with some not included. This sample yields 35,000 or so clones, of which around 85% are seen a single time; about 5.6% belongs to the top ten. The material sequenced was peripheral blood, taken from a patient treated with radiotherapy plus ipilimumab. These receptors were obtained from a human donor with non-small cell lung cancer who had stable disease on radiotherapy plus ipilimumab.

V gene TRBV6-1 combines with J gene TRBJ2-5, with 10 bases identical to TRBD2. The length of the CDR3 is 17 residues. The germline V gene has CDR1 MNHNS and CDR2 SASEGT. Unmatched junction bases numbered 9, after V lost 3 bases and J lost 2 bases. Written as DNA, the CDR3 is TGTGCCAGCAGTGAGGCGAGCGGGAGGGGGCCTCAAGAGACCCAGTACTTC. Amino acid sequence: CASSEASGRGPQETQYF.

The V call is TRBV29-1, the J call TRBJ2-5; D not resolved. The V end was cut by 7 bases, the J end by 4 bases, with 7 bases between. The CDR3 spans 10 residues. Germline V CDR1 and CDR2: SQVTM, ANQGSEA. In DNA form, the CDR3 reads TGCAGCGCAGGAACAGAGACCCAGTACTTC. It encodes CSAGTETQYF. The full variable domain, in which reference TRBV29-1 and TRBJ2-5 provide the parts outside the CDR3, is SAVISQKPSRDICQRGTSLTIQCQVDSQVTMMFWYRQQPGQSLTLIATANQGSEATYESGFVIDKFPISRPNLTFSTLTVSNMSPEDSSIYLCSAGTETQYFGPGTRLLVL.

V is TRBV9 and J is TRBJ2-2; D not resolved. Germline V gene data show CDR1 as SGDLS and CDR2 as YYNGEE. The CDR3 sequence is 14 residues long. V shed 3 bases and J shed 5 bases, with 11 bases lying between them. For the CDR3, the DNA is TGTGCCAGCAGCGGACTTTTGGGTACCGGGGAGCTGTTTTTT. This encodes CASSGLLGTGELFF.

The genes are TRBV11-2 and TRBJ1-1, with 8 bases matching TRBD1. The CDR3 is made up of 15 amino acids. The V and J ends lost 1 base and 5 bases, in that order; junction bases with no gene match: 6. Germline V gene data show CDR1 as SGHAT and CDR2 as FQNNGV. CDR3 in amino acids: CASSLVSGGLTEAFF. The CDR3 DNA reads TGTGCCAGCAGCTTAGTGTCAGGGGGCTTAACTGAAGCTTTCTTT.

The CDR3 spells CASRDIDLNTEAFF. The CDR3 region has the DNA TGTGCCAGCAGAGACATCGACTTGAACACTGAAGCTTTCTTT. The V gene is TRBV6-4, the J gene TRBJ1-1; D ambiguous. This CDR3 comprises 14 residues. V was trimmed by 6 bases and J by 0 bases, leaving 11 bases between them. Germline V lookup: CDR1 MRHNA, CDR2 SNTAGT.

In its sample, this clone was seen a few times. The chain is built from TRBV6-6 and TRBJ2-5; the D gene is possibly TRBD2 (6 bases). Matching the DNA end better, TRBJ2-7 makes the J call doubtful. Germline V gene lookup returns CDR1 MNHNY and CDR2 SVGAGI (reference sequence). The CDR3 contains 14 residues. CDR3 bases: TGTGCCAGCAGTTACACGAGGAGGGACTACGAGCAGTACTTC. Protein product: CASSYTRRDYEQYF.

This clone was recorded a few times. The CDR3 nucleotides read TGTGCCAGCAGTCCTTGGGACAGGGGCTATGGCTACACCTTC. Translated, it gives CASSPWDRGYGYTF. The J gene is TRBJ1-2, the V gene TRBV6-5; 10 nucleotides align to TRBD1. Germline lookup yields CDR1 MNHEY and CDR2 SVGAGI. This CDR3 region has 14 residues. Unmatched junction bases numbered 4, after V lost 5 bases and J lost 4 bases.

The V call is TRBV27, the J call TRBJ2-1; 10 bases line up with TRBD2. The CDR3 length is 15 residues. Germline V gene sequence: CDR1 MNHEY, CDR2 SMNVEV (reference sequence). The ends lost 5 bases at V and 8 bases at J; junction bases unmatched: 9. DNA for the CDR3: TGTGCCAGCAGTCGCCGGGGACTAGCGAGCGATGAGCAGTTCTTC. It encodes CASSRRGLASDEQFF.

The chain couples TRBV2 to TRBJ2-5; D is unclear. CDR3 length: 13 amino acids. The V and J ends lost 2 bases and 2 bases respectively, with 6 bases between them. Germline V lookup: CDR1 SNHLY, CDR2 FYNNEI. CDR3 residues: CASSEYSQETQYF. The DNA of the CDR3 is TGTGCCAGCAGTGAATACAGTCAAGAGACCCAGTACTTC.

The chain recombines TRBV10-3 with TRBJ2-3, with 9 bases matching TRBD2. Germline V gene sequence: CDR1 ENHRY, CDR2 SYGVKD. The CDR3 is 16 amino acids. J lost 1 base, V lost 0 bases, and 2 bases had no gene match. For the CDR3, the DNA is TGTGCCATCAGTGAGTCAGCTAGCGGGGGCACAGATACGCAGTATTTT. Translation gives CAISESASGGTDTQYF.

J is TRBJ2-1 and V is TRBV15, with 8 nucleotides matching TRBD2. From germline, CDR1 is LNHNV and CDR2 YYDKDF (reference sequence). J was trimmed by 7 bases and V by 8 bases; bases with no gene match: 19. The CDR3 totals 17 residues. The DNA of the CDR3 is TGTGCCACCCAGAGGGAGAAAGCGGGAGAGCGTAGGAATGAGCAGTTCTTC. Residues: CATQREKAGERRNEQFF.

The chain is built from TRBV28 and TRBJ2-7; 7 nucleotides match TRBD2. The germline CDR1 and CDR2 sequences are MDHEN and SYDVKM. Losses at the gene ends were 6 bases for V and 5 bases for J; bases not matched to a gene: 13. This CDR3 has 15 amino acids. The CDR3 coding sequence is TGTGCCAGCAGACCTTCCTGGCGGGAGTCTAACGAGCAGTACTTC. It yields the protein CASRPSWRESNEQYF.

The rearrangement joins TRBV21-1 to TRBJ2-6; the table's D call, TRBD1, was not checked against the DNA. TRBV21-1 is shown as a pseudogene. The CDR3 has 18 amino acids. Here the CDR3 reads CASSKPGTGVPGANVLTF. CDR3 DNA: TGTGCCAGCAGCAAACCCGGGACAGGGGTACCTGGGGCCAACGTCCTGACTTTC.

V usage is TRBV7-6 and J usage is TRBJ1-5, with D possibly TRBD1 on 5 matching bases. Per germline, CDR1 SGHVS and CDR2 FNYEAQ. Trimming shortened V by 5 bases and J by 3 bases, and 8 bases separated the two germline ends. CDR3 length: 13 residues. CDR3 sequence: CASSADTNQPQHF. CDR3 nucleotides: TGTGCCAGCAGCGCGGACACCAATCAGCCCCAGCATTTT.

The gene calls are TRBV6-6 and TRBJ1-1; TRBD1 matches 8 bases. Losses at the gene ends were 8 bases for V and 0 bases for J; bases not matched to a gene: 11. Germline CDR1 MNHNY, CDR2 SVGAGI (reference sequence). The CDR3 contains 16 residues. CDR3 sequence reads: CASGWAGGRVNTEAFF. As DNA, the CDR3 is TGTGCCAGCGGCTGGGCAGGGGGCAGGGTGAACACTGAAGCTTTCTTT.